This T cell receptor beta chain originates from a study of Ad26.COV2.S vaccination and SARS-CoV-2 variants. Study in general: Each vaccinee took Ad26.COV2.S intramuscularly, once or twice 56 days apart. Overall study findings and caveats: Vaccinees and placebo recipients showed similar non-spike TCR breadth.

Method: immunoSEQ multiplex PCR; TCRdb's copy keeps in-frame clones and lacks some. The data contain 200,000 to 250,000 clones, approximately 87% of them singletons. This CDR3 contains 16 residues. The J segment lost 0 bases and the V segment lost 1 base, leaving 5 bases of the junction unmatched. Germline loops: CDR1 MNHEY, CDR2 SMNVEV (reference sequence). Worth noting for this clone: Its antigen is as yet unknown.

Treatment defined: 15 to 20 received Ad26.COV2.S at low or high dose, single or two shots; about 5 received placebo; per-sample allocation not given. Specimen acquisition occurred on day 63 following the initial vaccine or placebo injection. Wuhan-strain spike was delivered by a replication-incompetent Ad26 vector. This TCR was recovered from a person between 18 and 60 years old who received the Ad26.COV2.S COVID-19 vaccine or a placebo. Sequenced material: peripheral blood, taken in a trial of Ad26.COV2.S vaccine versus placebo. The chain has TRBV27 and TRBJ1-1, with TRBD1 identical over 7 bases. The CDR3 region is CASSLLGGAVNTEAFF. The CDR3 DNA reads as TGTGCCAGCAGTTTATTAGGGGGCGCGGTGAACACTGAAGCTTTCTTT.